This T cell receptor (beta chain) derives from a study of tumor and adjacent non-tumor tissue in lung cancer. Broader study findings: Top 100 clones took a larger repertoire share in normal lung.

In the case of this clonotype: The antigen remains undetermined. The CDR3 carries no conserved terminal phenylalanine or tryptophan, so it likely arises from a read error.

RNA was extracted from bulk tissue without any cell sorting. Donors were chemotherapy-naive, newly diagnosed lung cancer surgical patients in China, August–late 2014. V gave up 0 bases and J gave up 4 bases, with 16 bases separating them. The length of the CDR3 is 16 residues. The germline gives CDR1 MGHRA, CDR2 YSYEKL. The library came from three nested PCR rounds adapted from ARM-PCR protocols. A single record per CDR3 protein comes from TCRdb applying MiXCR to the multiplex PCR reads. The table has 95,000 to 150,000 distinct CDR3 sequences, over 65% seen once; the top ten hold roughly 13%. Sequencing was performed on lung tumor tissue. This receptor was identified in a man younger than 45 with non-small cell lung cancer. The chain links TRBV4-1 to TRBJ2-7; tentative D call: TRBD2 (6 bases). DNA for the CDR3: TGCGCCAGCAGCCAAGATAGGTCCGGGGGAACTTACGAGCAGTACTAC. It specifies CASSQDRSGGTYEQYY.